These 23 T cell receptor beta chains were all obtained from the same sample, sequenced in a study of blood T cell repertoires in COVID-19. The table came from immunoSEQ multiplex PCR; TCRdb's copy has only in-frame clones and leaves some out. Of 120,000 or so clones in the sample, around 83% were seen once. The specimen was PBMCs or T cells enriched from blood (not recorded which). These TCRs come from a woman in her thirties who had recovered from COVID-19.

This clone was detected a few times. The rearrangement links TRBV7-8 to TRBJ1-3, with D uncertain. The CDR3 covers 16 residues. The V gene lost 1 base and the J gene lost 0 bases, with 10 bases spanning the gap. CDR1 and CDR2 (germline): SGHVS, FQNEAQ. Here the CDR3 reads CASSLGRRYSGNTIYF. Here the CDR3 DNA reads TGTGCCAGCAGCTTAGGACGGCGGTACTCTGGAAACACCATATATTTT.

V gene TRBV5-1 combines with J gene TRBJ2-2; the D gene is possibly TRBD2 (6 bases). CDR3 length: 16 amino acids. The V end was cut by 0 bases, the J end by 1 base, with 10 bases between. Looked up from germline, CDR1 is SGHRS and CDR2 is YFSETQ. The CDR3 DNA follows: TGCGCCAGCAGCTTGGCGGGACTGAGGAACACCGGGGAGCTGTTTTTT. Its translation is CASSLAGLRNTGELFF.

V is TRBV5-1 and J is TRBJ2-1; a possible D gene is TRBD2 (5 bases). Germline CDR1 and CDR2: SGHRS and YFSETQ. V gave up 1 base and J gave up 2 bases, with 7 bases separating them. The CDR3 covers 14 residues. The CDR3 DNA reads TGCGCCAGCAGCTTGTTTAGCGCCTACAATGAGCAGTTCTTC. Protein: CASSLFSAYNEQFF. Based on the CDR3 plus reference TRBV5-1 and TRBJ2-1, the full variable domain is KAGVTQTPRYLIKTRGQQVTLSCSPISGHRSVSWYQQTPGQGLQFLFEYFSETQRNKGNFPGRFSGRQFSNSRSEMNVSTLELGDSALYLCASSLFSAYNEQFFGPGTRLTVL.

This chain links TRBV29-1 with TRBJ1-3; no reliable D call. Germline CDR1 SQVTM, CDR2 ANQGSEA. This CDR3 is built from 12 residues. The V end lost 1 base, the J end lost 7 bases, and 8 bases lay between the germline ends. In nucleotides, the CDR3 is TGCAGCGTTGAAGTCTCTCCGAACACCATATATTTT. It translates to CSVEVSPNTIYF.

The chain combines TRBV2 with TRBJ2-1; 9 nucleotides line up with TRBD1. This CDR3 comprises 15 residues. CDR1 and CDR2 (germline): SNHLY, FYNNEI. Trimming took 7 bases from V and 6 from J; bases not matched to a gene: 10. This CDR3 reads CASTWGTGLGNEQFF. CDR3 coding DNA: TGTGCCAGCACCTGGGGGACAGGGCTTGGCAATGAGCAGTTCTTC.

The V call is TRBV3-1 (or the pseudogene TRBV3-2), the J call TRBJ1-3; 9 positions match TRBD1. This CDR3 is 15 amino acids long. The germline gives CDR1 LGHDT, CDR2 YNNKEL (reference sequence). J lost 6 bases, V lost 3 bases, and 6 bases had no gene match. The CDR3 loop reads CASSHHGTGTNTIYF. The CDR3 DNA reads as TGTGCCAGCAGCCATCACGGGACAGGGACAAACACCATATATTTT.

J is TRBJ1-1 and V is TRBV7-2; a possible D gene is TRBD1 (6 bases). The CDR3 extends over 14 amino acids. V dropped 8 bases and J dropped 6 bases, with 19 bases sitting between them. Germline loops: CDR1 SGHTA, CDR2 FQGNSA. CDR3 DNA: TGTGCCAGCTCTCCAGACAGGAGAAGCGCTGAAGCTTTCTTT. Residues: CASSPDRRSAEAFF.

The table lists this clone with a few counts. The chain combines TRBV20-1 with TRBJ2-1; the D is unclear. From germline, CDR1 is DFQATT and CDR2 SNEGSKA (reference sequence). The V gene lost 3 bases and the J gene lost 9 bases, with 12 bases spanning the gap. The CDR3 length is 12 residues. The CDR3 DNA sequence: TGCAGTGCTAGTCTAGTTATGGCTGAGCAGTTCTTC. This sequence encodes CSASLVMAEQFF.

The chain carries TRBV19 and TRBJ1-2; a possible D gene is TRBD1 (5 bases). The CDR3 covers 15 residues. The V end was cut by 4 bases, the J end by 4 bases, with 16 bases between. CDR1 and CDR2 from the germline V gene are LNHDA and SQIVND (reference sequence). Written as DNA, the CDR3 is TGTGCCAGTAGTACCCCCTCGGCCGGGGGCTATGGCTACACCTTC. It yields the protein CASSTPSAGGYGYTF.

The rearrangement links TRBV4-2 to TRBJ1-4; D uncertain. Germline V gives CDR1 LGHNA, CDR2 YNFKEQ. This CDR3 comprises 13 residues. V was cut by 0 bases and J by 8 bases, with 7 bases left in between. CDR3 amino acids: CASSQDMAEKLFF. The CDR3 bases are TGTGCCAGCAGCCAAGATATGGCCGAAAAACTGTTTTTT.

The chain links TRBV29-1 to TRBJ1-2; D may be TRBD1 (6 bases). In germline, CDR1 is SQVTM, CDR2 ANQGSEA. This CDR3 has 15 amino acids. V gave up 0 bases and J gave up 5 bases, with 16 bases separating them. The CDR3 DNA sequence: TGCAGCGTTGAAGAGGGGCAGGGGAATGTGTATGGCTACACCTTC. Translating it yields CSVEEGQGNVYGYTF.

Only one count was recorded for this clone. The genes are TRBV5-1 and TRBJ2-5, with 10 bases fitting TRBD2. CDR1 and CDR2 from the germline V gene are SGHRS and YFSETQ. V shed 1 base and J 5 bases; nucleotides not matched to a gene: 8. The CDR3 consists of 16 residues. CDR3 DNA sequence: TGCGCCAGCAGCTTGTCCCCTAGCGGGAGAGGTGAGACCCAGTACTTC. As protein: CASSLSPSGRGETQYF.

The rearrangement uses TRBV6-5 and TRBJ1-1, with D perhaps matching TRBD1 (5 bases). V lost 0 bases, J lost 0 bases, and 11 bases lay in between. CDR3 length: 16 residues. Germline assignment: CDR1 MNHEY and CDR2 SVGAGI. This CDR3 is CASSYSQGLLNTEAFF. DNA for the CDR3: TGTGCCAGCAGTTACTCCCAGGGTCTATTGAACACTGAAGCTTTCTTT.

The CDR3 region is CASSSLAGGDEQFF. DNA of the CDR3: TGTGCCAGCAGTTCCCTAGCGGGAGGGGATGAGCAGTTCTTC. The chain uses TRBV27 and TRBJ2-1; 12 bases line up with TRBD2. This CDR3 has 14 amino acids. V was pared by 4 bases and J by 8 bases, with 3 bases of the junction left unmatched. Germline CDR1 is MNHEY and CDR2 is SMNVEV (reference sequence).

The DNA of the CDR3 is TGTGCCAGCAGTGAGAAACAGGGGACTACGGGGGGGAATGAGCAGTTCTTC. Translated: CASSEKQGTTGGNEQFF. This chain connects TRBV25-1 to TRBJ2-1, with D tentatively TRBD2 (8 bases). This CDR3 is 17 amino acids long. Germline V gene sequence: CDR1 MGHDK, CDR2 SYGVNS. The V gene lost 3 bases and the J gene lost 7 bases, with 22 bases spanning the gap. Combining the CDR3 with reference TRBV25-1 and TRBJ2-1 gives the whole variable domain EADIYQTPRYLVIGTGKKITLECSQTMGHDKMYWYQQDPGMELHLIHYSYGVNSTEKGDLSSESTVSRIRTEHFPLTLESARPSHTSQYLCASSEKQGTTGGNEQFFGPGTRLTVL.

This sequence joins TRBV19 and TRBJ1-5; D uncertain. Germline loops: CDR1 LNHDA, CDR2 SQIVND (reference sequence). V was cut by 4 bases and J by 8 bases, with 12 bases left in between. CDR3 size: 13 residues. The CDR3 DNA reads as TGTGCCAGTAGTAAGGCAGCCCGGGAGCCCCAGCATTTT. This translates into CASSKAAREPQHF.

Only a few counts were recorded for this clone. The V gene is TRBV7-2, the J gene TRBJ2-1; TRBD2 aligns across 8 bases. This CDR3 has 15 amino acids. Germline V gene lookup returns CDR1 SGHTA and CDR2 FQGNSA. With V trimmed by 6 bases and J by 9 bases, 13 bases remained unmatched. This CDR3 is CASSRSGRVFGEQFF. The CDR3 coding sequence is TGTGCCAGCAGTCGCAGCGGGAGAGTCTTCGGTGAGCAGTTCTTC.

The chain has TRBV5-1 and TRBJ1-4, with TRBD1 identical over 7 bases. Per the germline V gene, CDR1 is SGHRS and CDR2 is YFSETQ. This CDR3 has 17 residues. V trimming: 0 bases; J trimming: 0 bases; junction bases outside the gene matches: 5. For the CDR3, the DNA is TGCGCCAGCAGCTTGGAGGGGGCCCCTGCAACTAATGAAAAACTGTTTTTT. Encoded protein: CASSLEGAPATNEKLFF.

CDR3 sequence (DNA): TGTGCCAGTAGTATTCGGGGGACGGAGACCCAGTACTTC. Its translation is CASSIRGTETQYF. The chain carries TRBV19 and TRBJ2-5; D possibly corresponds to TRBD2 (6 bases). The CDR3 consists of 13 residues. The germline V gene encodes CDR1 LNHDA and CDR2 SQIVND (reference sequence). V dropped 3 bases and J dropped 5 bases, with 10 bases sitting between them.

The V gene is TRBV28, the J gene TRBJ2-3, with 7 nucleotides matching TRBD2. The V gene's germline CDR1 is MDHEN and CDR2 SYDVKM. The junction had 9 bases not matched to a gene; V was cut back by 3 bases and J by 0 bases. The length of the CDR3 is 17 residues. Here the CDR3 reads CASSLPLLATSTDTQYF. CDR3 DNA: TGTGCCAGCAGTTTGCCTTTACTAGCGACTAGCACAGATACGCAGTATTTT.

The chain couples TRBV6-5 to TRBJ1-6; 9 bases fit TRBD1. The CDR3 is 15 residues long. CDR1 is MNHEY, CDR2 SVGAGI, per germline. V lost 2 bases and J lost 5; bases outside the gene matches: 1. CDR3 sequence reads: CASSYRQGDNSPLHF. The CDR3 bases are TGTGCCAGCAGTTACCGACAGGGGGATAATTCACCCCTCCACTTT.

The CDR3: CASSLQGPQETQYF. The CDR3 region has the DNA TGTGCCAGCAGCCTACAGGGGCCCCAAGAGACCCAGTACTTC. The chain is built from TRBV3-1 (or the pseudogene TRBV3-2) and TRBJ2-5; the match to TRBD1 covers 7 bases. This CDR3 is 14 amino acids long. Per germline, CDR1 LGHDT and CDR2 YNNKEL (reference sequence). V shed 4 bases, J shed 1 base, and the junction held 3 bases outside the gene matches.

The chain recombines TRBV5-1 with TRBJ1-5; a possible D gene is TRBD1 (6 bases). This CDR3 contains 14 residues. Germline V lookup: CDR1 SGHRS, CDR2 YFSETQ. Between the trimmed V and J ends, which lost 0 bases and 7 bases, there was a span of 11 bases. Here the CDR3 DNA reads TGCGCCAGCAGCTTGGCGGGGGGCCGGCAGCCCCAGCATTTT. Protein: CASSLAGGRQPQHF.